These 14 T cell receptor beta chains were all obtained from the same sample, sequenced in a study of control samples from healthy donors and cancer patients. Using immunoSEQ multiplex PCR, the repertoire was profiled, and TCRdb retains in-frame clones only, with some absent. There are approximately 90,000 clones in the sample; 80% to 95% occur only once, and over 1.3% lies in the top ten. The specimen was blood. The source of these receptors is a woman aged 25 to 39 in good health.

The chain carries TRBV18 and TRBJ1-2, with 8 bases lining up with TRBD1. CDR1 and CDR2 (germline): KGHSH, LQKENI. This CDR3 region has 15 residues. Unmatched junction bases numbered 11, after V lost 3 bases and J lost 8 bases. The CDR3 DNA reads as TGTGCCAGCTCACCGGAACAGGGGGTTCGGCGGGGCTACACCTTC. It is translated as CASSPEQGVRRGYTF.

The V call is TRBV5-4, the J call TRBJ1-5, with D hard to call. Germline assignment: CDR1 SGHNT and CDR2 YYREEE (reference sequence). The CDR3 length is 14 residues. The ends were cut back, 2 bases at V and 0 bases at J, with 6 bases in the middle. CDR3 sequence reads: CASSLMHSNQPQHF. CDR3 DNA: TGTGCCAGCAGCTTAATGCATAGCAATCAGCCCCAGCATTTT.

The rearrangement links TRBV28 to TRBJ1-5; D is unclear. CDR3 size: 14 residues. Germline values: CDR1 MDHEN, CDR2 SYDVKM. V lost 2 bases to trimming and J lost 0 bases, with 5 bases between them. As DNA, the CDR3 is TGTGCCAGCAGTTTAGACGATAGCAATCAGCCCCAGCATTTT. Protein sequence: CASSLDDSNQPQHF. Drawing the rest from reference TRBV28 and TRBJ1-5, the complete variable domain is DVKVTQSSRYLVKRTGEKVFLECVQDMDHENMFWYRQDPGLGLRLIYFSYDVKMKEKGDIPEGYSVSREKKERFSLILESASTNQTSMYLCASSLDDSNQPQHFGDGTRLSIL.

The V gene is TRBV2, the J gene TRBJ2-3; TRBD2 agrees at 12 bases. This CDR3 region has 19 residues. V dropped 6 bases and J dropped 1; count of bases not matched to a gene: 14. Germline loops: CDR1 SNHLY, CDR2 FYNNEI. CDR3 in DNA: TGTGCCAGCAGCAAAGGACTAGCGGGACTCAGGCGTGGCACAGATACGCAGTATTTT. Its translation: CASSKGLAGLRRGTDTQYF.

V and J are TRBV28 and TRBJ1-1; 12 positions agree with TRBD1. Losses at the gene ends were 2 bases for V and 0 bases for J; bases not matched to a gene: 4. Germline V gives CDR1 MDHEN, CDR2 SYDVKM. There are 17 residues in the CDR3. CDR3 sequence reads: CASSLVGTGGLNTEAFF. The DNA of the CDR3 is TGTGCCAGCAGTTTAGTGGGGACAGGGGGCCTGAACACTGAAGCTTTCTTT.

This clone was seen a single time. This sequence joins TRBV10-3 and TRBJ1-1; 12 nucleotides match TRBD1. The length of the CDR3 is 15 residues. Germline assignment: CDR1 ENHRY and CDR2 SYGVKD. The V gene end was trimmed by 6 bases and the J gene end by 0 bases; junction bases not matched to a gene: 2. CDR3 coding DNA: TGTGCCATCAGGGGGACAGGGGGCATGAACACTGAAGCTTTCTTT. Translation: CAIRGTGGMNTEAFF.

The chain uses TRBV7-3 and TRBJ1-5; D gene uncertain. The germline V and J ends were trimmed by 0 bases and 5 bases, with 5 bases remaining between them. In germline, CDR1 is SGHTA, CDR2 FQGTGA. The CDR3 loop spans 13 amino acids. CDR3 loop: CASSLTPDQPQHF. The CDR3 DNA follows: TGTGCCAGCAGCTTAACCCCGGATCAGCCCCAGCATTTT.

The chain joins TRBV6-1 to TRBJ1-3, with 7 positions matching TRBD1. V lost 6 bases to trimming and J lost 4 bases; unmatched junction nucleotides: 6. The CDR3 spans 14 residues. The germline V gene has CDR1 MNHNS and CDR2 SASEGT. CDR3 protein: CASSRQGGGNTIYF. In DNA form, the CDR3 reads TGTGCCAGCAGCAGACAGGGAGGCGGAAACACCATATATTTT.

The rearrangement joins TRBV19 to TRBJ1-5; weak D call: TRBD1 (5 bases). The CDR3 sequence is 15 residues long. Per the germline V gene, CDR1 is LNHDA and CDR2 is SQIVND (reference sequence). Trimming took 3 bases from V and 5 from J, leaving 14 bases between them. CDR3 sequence: CASSILDSKYQPQHF. DNA for the CDR3: TGTGCCAGTAGTATCTTAGACAGTAAATATCAGCCCCAGCATTTT.

V is TRBV7-9 and J is TRBJ1-2; D is uncertain. Between the trimmed V and J ends, which lost 1 base and 7 bases, there was a span of 13 bases. The CDR3 sequence is 14 residues long. The germline CDR1 and CDR2 sequences are SEHNR and FQNEAQ (reference sequence). CDR3 nucleotides: TGTGCCAGCAGCTTAGATTTTTTGGGGTTTGGCTACACCTTC. The encoded protein is CASSLDFLGFGYTF.

The CDR3, as DNA: TGTGCCAGCAGAAATACAGGGAGCTTATTTGGCTACACCTTC. Translated: CASRNTGSLFGYTF. This chain joins TRBV6-4 and TRBJ1-2; a possible D gene is TRBD1 (6 bases). CDR1 MRHNA and CDR2 SNTAGT come from the germline V gene. The V end was cut by 6 bases, the J end by 7 bases, with 18 bases between. CDR3 length: 14 residues.

The rearrangement uses TRBV29-1 and TRBJ1-1; D is undetermined. This CDR3 region has 11 residues. Germline CDR1 and CDR2: SQVTM and ANQGSEA. Trimming took off 4 bases at V and 3 bases at J, with 6 bases between the two ends. The CDR3 sequence is CSVVADTEAFF. The CDR3 nucleotides are TGCAGCGTTGTTGCGGACACTGAAGCTTTCTTT.

The genes are TRBV28 and TRBJ1-5, with unresolved D. This CDR3 is 10 amino acids long. Germline V gene sequence: CDR1 MDHEN, CDR2 SYDVKM. The V end lost 6 bases, the J end lost 3 bases, and 0 bases lay between the germline ends. The chain's CDR3 is CASSNQPQHF. The CDR3 nucleotides are TGTGCCAGCAGCAATCAGCCCCAGCATTTT.

The chain couples TRBV5-1 to TRBJ2-2, with unresolved D. The germline V gene has CDR1 SGHRS and CDR2 YFSETQ. The V and J ends lost 4 bases and 3 bases respectively, with 10 bases between them. The CDR3 contains 14 residues. DNA of the CDR3: TGCGCCAGCAGCGCGCAGGCCGACACCGGGGAGCTGTTTTTT. It yields the protein CASSAQADTGELFF.